This T cell receptor beta chain was sequenced during a study of control samples from healthy donors and cancer patients. The CDR3 is 14 residues long. Trimming cost V 7 bases and J 8 bases, with 20 bases left between them. Germline CDR1 and CDR2: LNHDA and SQIVND (reference sequence). Assay: immunoSEQ multiplex PCR; the TCRdb copy retains only in-frame clones and omits some. Here the sample spans some 17,000 clones, around 90% being singletons. The table lists this clone with a few counts. This TCR came from a man aged 60-69 years with head and neck cancer. Sequenced input: PBMCs. V and J are TRBV19 and TRBJ1-1; weak D call: TRBD1 (5 bases). CDR3 sequence (DNA): TGTGCCAGTAAGGCCGGGACGGACAACCCCGAAGCTTTCTTT. As protein: CASKAGTDNPEAFF. The complete variable domain, with remaining parts taken from reference TRBV19 and TRBJ1-1, reads DGGITQSPKYLFRKEGQNVTLSCEQNLNHDAMYWYRQDPGQGLRLIYYSQIVNDFQKGDIAEGYSVSREKKESFPLTVTSAQKNPTAFYLCASKAGTDNPEAFFGQGTRLTVV.